These T cell receptor beta chains were read from a single sample in a study of blood T cell repertoires in COVID-19. The table came from immunoSEQ multiplex PCR; TCRdb's copy has only in-frame clones and leaves some out. The table has about 280,000 clones, 80% to 90% seen once. Sequenced material: peripheral blood. The origin of the receptors is a woman aged 45-59 years who had recovered from COVID-19. CDR3s include the opening cysteine and the closing phenylalanine or tryptophan.

v_call,cdr3_length,cdr3_aa
TRBV5-6,18,CASSLGLAGGRGHGELFF
TRBV19,14,CASNPLGGNYGYTF
TRBV7-2,15,CASSATGLSGNTIYF
TRBV7-2,13,CASSSGQGKEQYF
TRBV3-1/TRBV3-2,15,CATTPFQGTTDTQYF
TRBV6-5,15,CASSRTELAKNIQYF
TRBV27,12,CASKHSTDTQYF
TRBV5-5,14,CASSPPLNQETQYF
TRBV29-1,14,CSVGEDDNSYEQYF
TRBV19,16,CASSMGAGNTNTEAFF
TRBV7-2,15,CASSVNSGGPDTQYF
TRBV27,15,CASSLRRGGGNEQFF
TRBV18,16,CASPPGGLVVADTQYF
TRBV29-1,13,CSVGDRVDQPQHF
TRBV28,17,CASSLLGHDISNQPQHF
TRBV19,15,CASSIGQLGAGELFF
TRBV19,13,CASSVTGMDTQYF
TRBV19,14,CASSIGQGRGEAFF
TRBV5-4,12,CASSLQNQPQHF
TRBV27,15,CASSYSVGTGGELFF
TRBV4-3,15,CASSQESSGTGELFF
TRBV6-2/TRBV6-3,12,CASSRAEQTQYF